This T cell receptor (beta chain) was recovered during a study of control samples from healthy donors and cancer patients. The CDR3 covers 14 residues. Germline values: CDR1 SNHLY, CDR2 FYNNEI. V shed 3 bases and J shed 7 bases, with 10 bases lying between them. The protocol was immunoSEQ multiplex PCR, while the TCRdb copy is restricted to in-frame clones and leaves out a portion. The profile shows 100,000 to 150,000 clones, 70% to 90% of them singletons. The J gene is TRBJ1-6, the V gene TRBV2, with D maybe TRBD1 (5 bases). The TCR comes from a man in his forties or fifties in good health. Material for sequencing was blood. The chain's CDR3 is CASSDFSGNSPLHF. The CDR3 DNA is TGTGCCAGCAGTGATTTTTCAGGGAATTCACCCCTCCACTTT.